The 3 T cell receptor beta chains in this list originate from one sample, sequenced in a study of prognosis after radiotherapy for stage I lung cancer. The authors amplified TCR beta CDR3 from genomic DNA using two-round multiplex PCR. During first-round PCR, primers specific to each TRBV and TRBJ gene were used. TCRdb re-called the multiplex PCR reads with MiXCR, one entry per CDR3 protein. The top ten clones hold roughly a quarter of a sample with around 30,000 distinct CDR3 sequences, 32% of them seen once. Material: PBMCs, obtained before or after stereotactic body radiation therapy (not recorded which). These receptors were obtained from a donor over 45 with non-small cell lung cancer.

This clonotype was seen many times. This sequence joins TRBV4-1 and TRBJ2-3; D unresolved. V dropped 4 bases and J dropped 2 bases, with 16 bases sitting between them. CDR1 is MGHRA, CDR2 YSYEKL, per germline. The CDR3 consists of 16 residues. The CDR3 sequence: CASSPQVAVLTDTQYF. In DNA, the CDR3 is TGCGCCAGCAGCCCCCAAGTGGCGGTCCTCACAGATACGCAGTATTTT.

With regard to this clonotype: One end of the junction varies from germline; a read error may be responsible. The CDR3 DNA sequence: TGTGCCAGCAGTTTGTTCGGGATAGGGGCTAATTCACCTCTCCACTTT. This translates into CASSLFGIGANSPLHF. V and J are TRBV12-3 or TRBV12-4 and TRBJ1-6, with D perhaps TRBD1 (5 bases). This CDR3 region has 16 residues.

This clonotype was detected many times. J is TRBJ1-2 and V is TRBV15, with 8 bases lining up with TRBD1. This CDR3 is 13 amino acids long. Germline V CDR1 and CDR2: LNHNV, YYDKDF (reference sequence). V dropped 8 bases and J dropped 1; count of bases not matched to a gene: 3. This CDR3 reads CATGQGINYGYTF. The CDR3 DNA reads as TGTGCCACCGGACAGGGTATTAACTATGGCTACACCTTC.